These 20 T cell receptor beta chains originate from one sample sequenced in a study of molecular identifiers for immune sequencing clone quantification. TCRdb re-derived calls from the PCR reads in MiXCR, one entry per CDR3 protein. The sample includes around 480,000 distinct CDR3 sequences, around 23% of them seen just once. The sample taken for sequencing was naive CD8+ T cells from blood, with Jurkat cell RNA spiked in. As to subset: FACS-sorted CD8+CD4-CCR7+CD45RA+ naive T cells. Source of these receptors: a human donor in good health. Some libraries in this study had Jurkat cell RNA spiked in.

J is TRBJ1-1 and V is TRBV7-6; 11 nucleotides line up with TRBD1. V lost 0 bases, J lost 4 bases, and 4 bases stayed unmatched. Germline V gives CDR1 SGHVS, CDR2 FNYEAQ. This CDR3 is built from 16 residues. The CDR3 sequence: CASSLAIGQGATEAFF. CDR3 nucleotides: TGTGCCAGCAGCTTAGCGATAGGACAGGGGGCCACTGAAGCTTTCTTT.

This clonotype has a handful of counts. The V call is TRBV3-1, the J call TRBJ2-1, with 10 bases lining up with TRBD2. The CDR3 consists of 16 residues. Losses at the gene ends were 4 bases for V and 3 bases for J; bases not matched to a gene: 6. The V gene's germline CDR1 is LGHDT and CDR2 YNNKEL (reference sequence). The CDR3 sequence: CASSPYASGSYNEQFF. The CDR3 DNA is TGTGCCAGCAGCCCCTATGCTAGCGGGAGCTACAATGAGCAGTTCTTC.

This clonotype was seen only a few times. J is TRBJ1-6 and V is TRBV19; D not resolved. Germline CDR1 reads LNHDA; CDR2 reads SQIVND (reference sequence). V lost 6 bases and J 0 bases, leaving 12 bases between the germline ends. The CDR3 consists of 16 residues. The CDR3 DNA sequence: TGTGCCAGTAGCGCGGGGAGTCACTCCTATAATTCACCCCTCCACTTT. Its translation is CASSAGSHSYNSPLHF.

A remark on this clonotype: A much more abundant neighbour one base away suggests this may be a read error. The chain has TRBV28 and TRBJ2-3; D perhaps matches TRBD1 (5 bases). Germline CDR1 is MDHEN and CDR2 is SYDVKM. This CDR3 is 18 amino acids long. Here the CDR3 DNA reads TGTACCAGCAGTTTTCCAGGGCATGACGTGATAAACACAGATACGCAGTATTTT. Residues: CTSSFPGHDVINTDTQYF.

This clonotype has only one observation. At one boundary the junction diverges from the germline segment, which might be a read error. The chain joins TRBV12-3 or TRBV12-4 to TRBJ2-1; D may be TRBD1 or TRBD2 (6 bases each). This CDR3 is 12 amino acids long. CDR3 DNA sequence: TGTGCCAGCAGTTTGGACAGCCGGGGGCAGTCCTTC. Translating gives CASSLDSRGQSF.

The chain employs TRBV27 and TRBJ2-3; 11 bases map to TRBD2. Unmatched junction bases numbered 14, after V lost 3 bases and J lost 6 bases. CDR3 length equals 18 residues. The germline V gene has CDR1 MNHEY and CDR2 SMNVEV (reference sequence). The CDR3 reads CASSFSGLAGGPGDTQYF. The DNA for the CDR3 is TGTGCCAGCAGTTTCTCCGGGTTAGCGGGAGGGCCTGGGGATACGCAGTATTTT.

This clonotype occurred a few times. This chain connects TRBV6-5 to TRBJ2-7, with D hard to call. CDR1 is MNHEY and CDR2 is SVGAGI in the germline V gene. With 10 bases removed from V and 3 bases from J, the gap between germline ends came to 16 bases. The CDR3 has 13 residues. CDR3 region: CATRPGPFYEQYF. The CDR3, as DNA: TGTGCCACCCGCCCAGGTCCTTTCTACGAGCAGTACTTC.

V usage is TRBV7-9 and J usage is TRBJ2-7; 11 bases agree with TRBD1. J gave up 7 bases and V 5 bases, and 7 bases lay outside the gene matches. Germline CDR1 SEHNR, CDR2 FQNEAQ (reference sequence). There are 14 residues in the CDR3. The chain's CDR3 is CASSGAGTGGEQYF. DNA for the CDR3: TGTGCCAGCAGCGGCGCCGGGACAGGGGGAGAGCAGTACTTC.

The sample holds a few counts of this clonotype. This chain joins TRBV4-1 and TRBJ1-3; the D is unclear. CDR3 length: 15 amino acids. Germline values: CDR1 MGHRA, CDR2 YSYEKL. Trimming stripped 3 bases from V and 0 bases from J, with 9 bases between. The CDR3 region has the DNA TGCGCCAGCAGCCAGGACTTGAGCTCTGGAAACACCATATATTTT. It is translated as CASSQDLSSGNTIYF.

This clonotype was seen only once. The gene calls are TRBV29-1 and TRBJ2-7; no clear D gene. Germline V lookup: CDR1 SQVTM, CDR2 ANQGSEA. Trimming stripped 4 bases from V and 7 bases from J, with 8 bases between. This CDR3 has 10 residues. CDR3 sequence: CSVASGEQYF. The CDR3 bases are TGCAGCGTTGCTTCCGGGGAGCAGTACTTC.

This clonotype was found a few times. CDR3 amino acids: CASSQDSVGGGSGANVLTF. The DNA of the CDR3 is TGTGCCAGCAGCCAAGATTCTGTTGGGGGTGGCTCTGGGGCCAACGTCCTGACTTTC. The J gene is TRBJ2-6, the V gene TRBV3-1; perhaps D is TRBD1 or TRBD2 (5 bases each). The germline CDR1 and CDR2 sequences are LGHDT and YNNKEL (reference sequence). The CDR3 is 19 residues long. The V and J ends lost 0 bases and 0 bases respectively, with 15 bases between them.

This chain connects TRBV27 to TRBJ2-3; D is unresolved. Trimming removed 8 bases from V and 2 bases from J, with 8 bases in between. The CDR3 extends over 12 amino acids. Germline-derived CDR1 and CDR2 are MNHEY and SMNVEV (reference sequence). This chain's CDR3 is CASFSNTDTQYF. CDR3 bases: TGTGCCAGCTTCTCAAACACAGATACGCAGTATTTT.

This clonotype was detected many times. The rearrangement links TRBV4-2 to TRBJ2-1; possible D gene TRBD2, 6 bases. Trimming took 5 bases from V and 6 from J, leaving 14 bases between them. Germline-derived CDR1 and CDR2 are LGHNA and YNFKEQ. This CDR3 has 14 residues. The CDR3 spells CASSSSSAPNEQFF. CDR3 DNA sequence: TGTGCCAGCAGCTCCTCTAGCGCCCCCAATGAGCAGTTCTTC.

This chain connects TRBV10-3 to TRBJ2-5; D could derive from TRBD1 or TRBD2 (6 bases each). Germline CDR1 and CDR2: ENHRY and SYGVKD. Trimming took off 4 bases at V and 2 bases at J, with 11 bases between the two ends. The CDR3 length is 14 residues. The CDR3 coding sequence is TGTGCCATCAGTGTAATAGGGGGGCAAGAGACCCAGTACTTC. This encodes CAISVIGGQETQYF.

In regard to this clonotype: This could be a read error, since a much larger clone is one nucleotide away. The chain links TRBV6-5 to TRBJ2-7, with D perhaps matching TRBD1 or TRBD2 (5 bases each). The V gene's germline CDR1 is MNHEY and CDR2 SVGAGI. CDR3 length: 14 residues. CDR3 region: CASNYLGETYEQYF. The CDR3 DNA sequence: TGTGCCAGCAATTACCTGGGGGAGACCTACGAGCAGTACTTC.

About this clonotype itself: Being one base from a much bigger clone, this may be a read error. The rearrangement joins TRBV6-2 or TRBV6-3 to TRBJ1-5, with D perhaps matching TRBD1 (6 bases). Germline CDR1 and CDR2: MNHEY and SVGEGT. V dropped 8 bases and J dropped 3 bases, with 17 bases sitting between them. The CDR3 covers 15 residues. The CDR3 DNA sequence: TGTGCCAGCGGTACTCTGGACAGACCCAATCAGCCCCAGCATTTT. Its protein is CASGTLDRPNQPQHF.

There are a few counts of this clonotype. The V and J genes are TRBV28 and TRBJ2-1; the match to TRBD1 covers 11 bases. This CDR3 has 21 residues. The germline V gene has CDR1 MDHEN and CDR2 SYDVKM. J gave up 2 bases and V 3 bases, and 18 bases lay outside the gene matches. CDR3 protein: CASSFPWTGGEEGQAYNEQFF. In DNA form, the CDR3 reads TGTGCCAGCAGTTTCCCTTGGACAGGGGGCGAGGAGGGGCAGGCCTACAATGAGCAGTTCTTC.

This clonotype was observed a few times. The V gene is TRBV27, the J gene TRBJ1-1; 9 nucleotides match TRBD1. V trimming: 5 bases; J trimming: 3 bases; junction bases outside the gene matches: 10. Germline CDR1 reads MNHEY; CDR2 reads SMNVEV (reference sequence). The CDR3 totals 16 residues. The CDR3 nucleotides read TGTGCCAGCAGTCCCCACCCGGGACAGGGAGACACTGAAGCTTTCTTT. As protein: CASSPHPGQGDTEAFF.

The V call is TRBV6-2 or TRBV6-3, the J call TRBJ2-7; no firm D call. The germline gives CDR1 MNHEY, CDR2 SVGEGT. There are 14 residues in the CDR3. Between the trimmed V and J ends, which lost 0 bases and 6 bases, there was a span of 12 bases. The CDR3 sequence is CASSYSGPAFEQYF. CDR3 DNA: TGTGCCAGCAGTTACTCTGGACCGGCTTTCGAGCAGTACTTC.

The chain uses TRBV30 and TRBJ2-4; D uncertain. The V end lost 2 bases, the J end lost 4 bases, and 12 bases lay between the germline ends. Germline CDR1 reads GTSNPN; CDR2 reads SVGIG (reference sequence). The CDR3 is made up of 14 amino acids. Here the CDR3 DNA reads TGTGCCTGGAGTTCTTCGGTCAGAAAAAACATTCAGTACTTC. Translated: CAWSSSVRKNIQYF. The variable domain in full, with the rest retrieved from reference TRBV30 and TRBJ2-4, is SQTIHQWPATLVQPVGSPLSLECTVEGTSNPNLYWYRQAAGRGLQLLFYSVGIGQISSEVPQNLSASRPQDRQFILSSKKLLLSDSGFYLCAWSSSVRKNIQYFGAGTRLSVL.